This TCR beta chain was documented in a study of identical twins. This clonotype was seen more than once but under ten times. Its antigen is not identified. Template switching added a universal primer site; cDNA carried unique molecular identifiers. TCRdb used MiXCR to reprocess the 5' RACE reads, holding one entry per CDR3 protein. The sample lists about 530,000 distinct CDR3 sequences; approximately 20% were seen once. General study findings and limits: Alpha sequences that were out-of-frame and twin-shared showed an excess of low generation probability.

This sample was shared with a second study, whose subject was yellow fever vaccine responses in identical twins.

The source is a woman younger than 30 in good health. The material sequenced was CD4+ T cells sorted from blood.

The CDR3, as DNA: TGTGCCAGCAGCTTTTTAGCAGGACTAGCCAATGAGCAGTTCTTC. This translates into CASSFLAGLANEQFF. The rearrangement uses TRBV7-2 and TRBJ2-1; 8 positions agree with TRBD2. Germline CDR1 is SGHTA and CDR2 is FQGNSA. The CDR3 runs 15 residues. J was trimmed by 6 bases and V by 3 bases; bases with no gene match: 7.